This TCR beta chain was captured by sequencing in a study of CD8+CD57+ T cells in acquired aplastic anemia listed by TCRdb under 2018. Looking at the study overall: Extracted DNA from sorted CD4+ and CD8+ cells averaged around 2.9 ug, ranging from roughly 0.2 to 30 ug. Mean read counts for healthy donor samples were around 10 million for CD4+ cells and 11.0 million for CD8+ cells.

Results the study describes overall, beyond this receptor: Roughly 30 CD8+ CDR3 sequences were shared between patients and controls but appeared highly expressed in patients and within their immunodominant clones. CD8+ Simpson's diversity did not differ significantly between patients and healthy controls (P=0.060).

This clonotype was seen just once. Its antigen remains undetermined. Base quality data are lacking; no much larger clone is found one base away. On its own, one read is weak support. TCR beta VDJ combination and CDR3 sequence profiling used genomic DNA as the template. An Illumina HiSeq 2000 was used for TCR repertoire sequencing. The original pipeline was this. TRBV/TRBJ rearrangement plots, CDR3 size and DJ length profiles, and Simpson's diversity index were used to assess repertoires. Whichever DNA sequence was most abundant in the deep sequencing data was defined as the immunodominant clone. CDR3 amino acid sequences were checked for sharing between subjects and were compared against published repertoires and the VDJdb database. The public reads were quality trimmed at Q25 with fastp and then assembled into clones with MiXCR by TCRdb, keeping productive beta chains. Every CDR3 protein is listed once, alongside the most common genes and DNA of its rows. Clone size and V and J calls follow TCRdb, not the original study. For this sample there are around 400,000 distinct CDR3 sequences; roughly 64% appear just once. The ten largest make up under 4.5% of the sample.

In this study, sorted CD4+ and CD8+ T cells from the blood of healthy subjects and of severe aplastic anemia patients had their TCR repertoires deep-sequenced. Ficoll-Paque density gradient centrifugation was used to isolate peripheral blood mononuclear cells. Before DNA extraction, CD4+ and CD8+ T cells were sorted by FACS or by magnetic beads. The germline V gene (reference sequence) supplies CDR1 LNHNV and CDR2 YYDKDF. From the cysteine through the phenylalanine, the CDR3 covers 13 amino acids. CDR3 DNA only is kept here, 39 bases in frame from base 1. The V end loses 2 bases and the J end loses 5 bases, and a stretch of 10 bases separates them.

The sequence links TRBV15 to TRBJ2-7, and possibly TRBD1, on 7 matching bases. This clonotype was sampled from a human donor in good health, serving as a control. Input material: sorted CD4+, CD8+, or CD8+CD57+ T cells (not recorded which) from PBMCs. The CDR3 here reads CATSRQGGHEQYF. Here is the DNA: TGTGCCACCAGCAGACAGGGGGGCCACGAGCAGTACTTC.